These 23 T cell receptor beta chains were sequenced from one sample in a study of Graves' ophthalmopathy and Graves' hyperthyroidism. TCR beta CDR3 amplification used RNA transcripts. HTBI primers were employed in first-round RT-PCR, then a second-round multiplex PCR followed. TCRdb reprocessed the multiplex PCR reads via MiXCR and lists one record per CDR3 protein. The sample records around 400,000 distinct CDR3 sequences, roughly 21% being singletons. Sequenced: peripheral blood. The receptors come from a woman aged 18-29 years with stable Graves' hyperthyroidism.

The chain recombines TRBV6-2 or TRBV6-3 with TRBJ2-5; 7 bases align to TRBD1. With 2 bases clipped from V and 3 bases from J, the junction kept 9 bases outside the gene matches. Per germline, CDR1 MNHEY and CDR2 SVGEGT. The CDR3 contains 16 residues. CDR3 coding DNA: TGTGCCAGCAGTTACGCTCCGGGACAGCGAAAAGAGACCCAGTACTTC. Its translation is CASSYAPGQRKETQYF.

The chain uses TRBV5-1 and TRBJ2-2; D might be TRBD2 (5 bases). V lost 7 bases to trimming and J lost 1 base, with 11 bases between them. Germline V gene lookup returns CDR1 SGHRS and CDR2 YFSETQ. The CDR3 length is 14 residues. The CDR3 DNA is TGCGCCAGCTTCGGGATGGAGAACACCGGGGAGCTGTTTTTT. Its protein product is CASFGMENTGELFF.

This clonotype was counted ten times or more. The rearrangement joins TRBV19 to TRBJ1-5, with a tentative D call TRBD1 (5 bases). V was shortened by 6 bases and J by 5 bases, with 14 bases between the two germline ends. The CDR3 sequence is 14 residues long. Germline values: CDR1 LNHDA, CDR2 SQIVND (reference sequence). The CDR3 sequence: CASRNRMWDQPQHF. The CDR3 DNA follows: TGTGCCAGTAGGAACAGGATGTGGGATCAGCCCCAGCATTTT.

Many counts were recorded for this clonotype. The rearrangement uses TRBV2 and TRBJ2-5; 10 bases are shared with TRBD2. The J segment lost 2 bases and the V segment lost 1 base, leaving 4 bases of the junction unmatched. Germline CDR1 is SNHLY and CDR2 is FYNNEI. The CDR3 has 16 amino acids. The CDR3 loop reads CASSEVLAGTQETQYF. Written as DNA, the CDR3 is TGTGCCAGCAGTGAAGTACTAGCGGGGACTCAAGAGACCCAGTACTTC.

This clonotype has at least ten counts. The CDR3 DNA follows: TGTGCCAGCTCAACAGGGGGCCAATACGAGCAGTACTTC. This translates into CASSTGGQYEQYF. J is TRBJ2-7 and V is TRBV18, with 9 bases aligning to TRBD1. The CDR3 runs to 13 residues. Trimming took 5 bases from V and 4 from J; bases not matched to a gene: 3. The germline gives CDR1 KGHSH, CDR2 LQKENI.

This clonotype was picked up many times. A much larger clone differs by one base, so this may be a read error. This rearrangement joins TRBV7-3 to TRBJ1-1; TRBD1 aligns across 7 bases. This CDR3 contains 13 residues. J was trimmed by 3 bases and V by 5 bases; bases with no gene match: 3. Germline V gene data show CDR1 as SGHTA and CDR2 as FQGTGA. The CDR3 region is CASSPTGYTEAFF. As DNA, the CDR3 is TGTGCCAGCAGCCCGACAGGGTACACTGAAGCTTTCTTT.

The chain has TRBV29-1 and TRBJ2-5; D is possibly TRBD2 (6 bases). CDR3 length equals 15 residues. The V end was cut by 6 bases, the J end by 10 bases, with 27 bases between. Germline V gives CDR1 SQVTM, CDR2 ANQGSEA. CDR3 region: CSVENAGILRRGQYF. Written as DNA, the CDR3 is TGCAGCGTAGAGAACGCGGGGATTCTTCGGAGAGGCCAGTACTTC. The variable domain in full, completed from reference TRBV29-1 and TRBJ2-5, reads SAVISQKPSRDICQRGTSLTIQCQVDSQVTMMFWYRQQPGQSLTLIATANQGSEATYESGFVIDKFPISRPNLTFSTLTVSNMSPEDSSIYLCSVENAGILRRGQYFGPGTRLLVL.

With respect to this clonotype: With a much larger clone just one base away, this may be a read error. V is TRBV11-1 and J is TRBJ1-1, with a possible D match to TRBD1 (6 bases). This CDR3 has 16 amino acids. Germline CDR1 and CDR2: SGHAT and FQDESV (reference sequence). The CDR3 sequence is CASSFPSTGPNTEACF. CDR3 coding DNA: TGTGCCAGCAGCTTCCCCTCGACAGGACCGAACACTGAAGCTTGCTTT. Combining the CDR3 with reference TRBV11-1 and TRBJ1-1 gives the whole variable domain EAEVAQSPRYKITEKSQAVAFWCDPISGHATLYWYRQILGQGPELLVQFQDESVVDDSQLPKDRFSAERLKGVDSTLKIQPAELGDSAMYLCASSFPSTGPNTEACFGQGTRLTVV.

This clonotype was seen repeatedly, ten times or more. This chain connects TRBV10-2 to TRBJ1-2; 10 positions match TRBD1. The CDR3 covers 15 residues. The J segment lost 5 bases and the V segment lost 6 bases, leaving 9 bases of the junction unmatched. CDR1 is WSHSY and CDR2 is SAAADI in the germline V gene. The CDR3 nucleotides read TGCGCCAGCAGGGAAGCCGGGACAGGGGATTATGGCTACACCTTC. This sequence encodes CASREAGTGDYGYTF.

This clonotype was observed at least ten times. This chain's CDR3 is CASSLESGVKQYF. The CDR3 bases are TGTGCCAGCAGTTTAGAATCGGGGGTGAAGCAGTACTTC. This chain connects TRBV12-3 or TRBV12-4 to TRBJ2-7, with D perhaps TRBD2 (6 bases). The germline V and J ends were trimmed by 1 base and 8 bases, with 12 bases remaining between them. The CDR3 contains 13 residues.

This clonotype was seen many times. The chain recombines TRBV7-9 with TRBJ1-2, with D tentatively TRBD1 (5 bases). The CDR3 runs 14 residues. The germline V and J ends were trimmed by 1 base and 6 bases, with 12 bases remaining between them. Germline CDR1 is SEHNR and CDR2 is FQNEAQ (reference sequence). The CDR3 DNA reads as TGTGCCAGCAGCTTAGGGAGGGACGGTAATGGCTACACCTTC. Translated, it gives CASSLGRDGNGYTF.

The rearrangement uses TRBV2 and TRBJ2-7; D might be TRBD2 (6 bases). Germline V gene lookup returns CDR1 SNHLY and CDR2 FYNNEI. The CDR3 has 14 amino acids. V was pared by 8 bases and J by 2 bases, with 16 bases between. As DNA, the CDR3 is TGTGCCAGCTCCTGGCGGGACTTAGCCTACGAGCAGTACTTC. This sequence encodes CASSWRDLAYEQYF.

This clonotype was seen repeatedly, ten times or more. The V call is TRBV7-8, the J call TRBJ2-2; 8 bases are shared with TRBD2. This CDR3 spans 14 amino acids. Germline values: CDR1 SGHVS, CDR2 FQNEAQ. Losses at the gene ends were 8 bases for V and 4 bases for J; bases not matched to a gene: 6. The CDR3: CASRAGEGTGELFF. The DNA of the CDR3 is TGTGCCAGCCGAGCGGGAGAAGGCACCGGGGAGCTGTTTTTT.

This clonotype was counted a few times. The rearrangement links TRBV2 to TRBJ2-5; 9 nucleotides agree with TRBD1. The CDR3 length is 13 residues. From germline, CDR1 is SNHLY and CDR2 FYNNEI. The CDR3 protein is CTNRDRAQETQYF. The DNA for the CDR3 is TGTACCAACCGGGACAGGGCCCAAGAGACCCAGTACTTC. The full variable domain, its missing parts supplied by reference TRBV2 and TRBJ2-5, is EPEVTQTPSHQVTQMGQEVILRCVPISNHLYFYWYRQILGQKVEFLVSFYNNEISEKSEIFDDQFSVERPDGSNFTLKIRSTKLEDSAMYFCTNRDRAQETQYFGPGTRLLVL.

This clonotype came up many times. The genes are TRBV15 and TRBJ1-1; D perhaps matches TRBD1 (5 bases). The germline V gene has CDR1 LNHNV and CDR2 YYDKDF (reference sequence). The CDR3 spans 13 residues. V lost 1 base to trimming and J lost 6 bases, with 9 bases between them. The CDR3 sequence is CATSRVRGAEAFF. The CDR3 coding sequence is TGTGCCACCAGCAGAGTCCGGGGGGCTGAAGCTTTCTTT.

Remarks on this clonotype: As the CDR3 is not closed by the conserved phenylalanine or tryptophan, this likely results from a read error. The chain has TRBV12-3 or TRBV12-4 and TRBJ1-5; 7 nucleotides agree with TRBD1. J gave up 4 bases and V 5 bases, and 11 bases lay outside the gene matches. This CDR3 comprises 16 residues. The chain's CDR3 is CASSPDIDRDNQPQHS. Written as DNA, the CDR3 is TGTGCCAGCAGTCCCGATATCGACAGGGATAATCAGCCCCAGCATTCT.

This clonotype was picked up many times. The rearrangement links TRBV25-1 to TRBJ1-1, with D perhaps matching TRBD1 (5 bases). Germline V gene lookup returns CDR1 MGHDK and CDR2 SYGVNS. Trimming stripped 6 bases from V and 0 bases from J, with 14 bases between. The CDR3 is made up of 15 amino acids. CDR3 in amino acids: CASSRDGDMNTEAFF. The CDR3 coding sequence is TGTGCCAGCAGCAGGGACGGAGACATGAACACTGAAGCTTTCTTT.

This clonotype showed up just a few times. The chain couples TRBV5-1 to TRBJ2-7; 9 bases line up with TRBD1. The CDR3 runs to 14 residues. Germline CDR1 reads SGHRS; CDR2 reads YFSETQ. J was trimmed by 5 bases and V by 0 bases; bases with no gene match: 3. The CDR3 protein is CASSLEDRGHEQYF. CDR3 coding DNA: TGCGCCAGCAGCTTGGAGGACAGGGGCCACGAGCAGTACTTC.

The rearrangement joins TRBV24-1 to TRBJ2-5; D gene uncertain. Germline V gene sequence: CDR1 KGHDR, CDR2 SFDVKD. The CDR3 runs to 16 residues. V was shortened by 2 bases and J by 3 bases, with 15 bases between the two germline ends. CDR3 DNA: TGTGCCACCAGTGATTACCTTAAGGGCGGAAAAGAGACCCAGTACTTC. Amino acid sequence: CATSDYLKGGKETQYF.

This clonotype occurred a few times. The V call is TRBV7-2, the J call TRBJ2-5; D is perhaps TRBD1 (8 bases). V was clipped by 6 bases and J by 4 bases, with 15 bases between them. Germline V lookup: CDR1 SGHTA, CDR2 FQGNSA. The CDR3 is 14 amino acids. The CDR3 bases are TGTGCCAGCAGACAGGGGGGGAGAACAGAGACCCAGTACTTC. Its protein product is CASRQGGRTETQYF.

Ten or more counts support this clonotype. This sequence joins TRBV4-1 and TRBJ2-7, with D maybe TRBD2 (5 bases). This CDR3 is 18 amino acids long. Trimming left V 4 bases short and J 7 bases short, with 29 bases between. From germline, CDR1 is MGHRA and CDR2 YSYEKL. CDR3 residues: CASSRINSRGRMREEQYF. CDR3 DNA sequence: TGCGCCAGCAGCCGAATTAACTCCCGCGGCAGGATGAGGGAGGAGCAGTACTTC.

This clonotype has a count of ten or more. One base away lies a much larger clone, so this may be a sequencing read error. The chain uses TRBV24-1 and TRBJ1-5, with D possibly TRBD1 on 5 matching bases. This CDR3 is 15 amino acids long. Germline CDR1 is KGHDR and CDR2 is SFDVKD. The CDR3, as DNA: TGTGCCGCCAGTGATCACGGGACGGAAGATCAGCCCCAGCATTTT. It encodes CAASDHGTEDQPQHF.

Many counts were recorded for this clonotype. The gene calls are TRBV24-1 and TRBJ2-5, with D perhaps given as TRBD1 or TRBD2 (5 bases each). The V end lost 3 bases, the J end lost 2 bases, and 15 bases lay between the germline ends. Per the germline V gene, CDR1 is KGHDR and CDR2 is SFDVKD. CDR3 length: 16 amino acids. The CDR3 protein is CATSDVPGRTQETQYF. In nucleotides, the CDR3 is TGTGCCACCAGTGATGTGCCGGGACGGACACAAGAGACCCAGTACTTC.